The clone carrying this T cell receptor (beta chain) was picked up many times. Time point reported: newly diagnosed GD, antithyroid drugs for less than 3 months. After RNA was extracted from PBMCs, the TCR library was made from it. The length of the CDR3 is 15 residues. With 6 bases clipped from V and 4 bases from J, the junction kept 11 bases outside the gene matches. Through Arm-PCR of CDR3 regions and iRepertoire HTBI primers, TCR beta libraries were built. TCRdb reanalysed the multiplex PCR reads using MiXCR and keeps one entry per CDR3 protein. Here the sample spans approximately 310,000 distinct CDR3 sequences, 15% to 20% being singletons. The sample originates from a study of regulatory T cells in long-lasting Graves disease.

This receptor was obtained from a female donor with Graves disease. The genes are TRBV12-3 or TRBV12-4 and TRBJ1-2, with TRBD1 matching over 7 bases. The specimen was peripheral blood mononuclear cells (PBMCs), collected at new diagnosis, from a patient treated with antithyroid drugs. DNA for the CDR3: TGTGCCAGCAGGGGTCGGGCAGGGGGGCTCTATGGCTACACCTTC. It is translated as CASRGRAGGLYGYTF.